This T cell receptor (beta chain) was sequenced for a study of T cells after posttransplantation cyclophosphamide. CDR3 length equals 16 residues. Per the germline V gene, CDR1 is SGDLS and CDR2 is YYNGEE. The ends were cut back, 4 bases at V and 0 bases at J, with 17 bases in the middle. This related bone marrow graft donor gave peripheral blood on the day of marrow donation. Findings of the study overall: After PTCy, TRB diversity resembled that of CNI/methotrexate controls. Donor CD8+ memory clones often dominated recipient blood repertoires at later times. Blood and skin or GI T cell repertoires showed limited TRB overlap.

Sequencing used immunoSEQ multiplex PCR; TCRdb keeps in-frame clones, though not all of them. Sampling found under 45,000 clones, none seen once. This clone was detected many times. The antigen is unknown. Sequenced sample: PBMCs. The sequence came from a man between 25 and 39 years old in good health and a related stem cell transplant donor. The chain recombines TRBV9 with TRBJ2-7, with D maybe TRBD2 (5 bases). CDR3 residues: CASSRGAAQYSYEQYF. The DNA of the CDR3 is TGTGCCAGCAGCCGAGGAGCGGCTCAATACTCCTACGAGCAGTACTTC.